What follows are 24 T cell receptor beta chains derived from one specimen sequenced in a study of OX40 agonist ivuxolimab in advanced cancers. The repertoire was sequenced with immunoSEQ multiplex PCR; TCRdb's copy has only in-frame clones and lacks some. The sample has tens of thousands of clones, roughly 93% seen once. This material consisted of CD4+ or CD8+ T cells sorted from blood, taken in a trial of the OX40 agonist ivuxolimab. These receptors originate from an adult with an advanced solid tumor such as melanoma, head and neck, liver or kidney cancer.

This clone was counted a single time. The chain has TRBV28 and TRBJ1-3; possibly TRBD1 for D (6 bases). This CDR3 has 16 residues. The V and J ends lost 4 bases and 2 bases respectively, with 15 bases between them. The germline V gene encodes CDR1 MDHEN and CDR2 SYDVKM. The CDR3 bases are TGTGCCAGCAGTTGGGACCCGGGACACCCTGGAAACACCATATATTTT. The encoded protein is CASSWDPGHPGNTIYF.

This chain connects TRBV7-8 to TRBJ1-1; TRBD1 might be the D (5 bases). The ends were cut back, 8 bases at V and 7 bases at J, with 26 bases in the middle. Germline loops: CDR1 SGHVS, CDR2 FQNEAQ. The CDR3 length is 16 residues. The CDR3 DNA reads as TGTGCCAGCTTCATCTCCAGGGTTTGGCAACCAAATGAAGCTTTCTTT. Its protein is CASFISRVWQPNEAFF.

CDR3 bases: TGTGCCAGCACCGGACTAGCGGGGAATGAGCAGTTCTTC. This encodes CASTGLAGNEQFF. J is TRBJ2-1 and V is TRBV6-4, with 12 bases aligning to TRBD2. The CDR3 spans 13 residues. Germline V gene lookup returns CDR1 MRHNA and CDR2 SNTAGT. With 7 bases clipped from V and 7 bases from J, the junction kept 2 bases outside the gene matches.

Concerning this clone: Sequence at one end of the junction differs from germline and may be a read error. CDR3 region: CASSPRTVDRPMDF. In DNA form, the CDR3 reads TGTGCCAGCTCACCACGCACGGTGGACAGGCCTATGGACTTC. The chain employs TRBV18 and TRBJ2-5; 7 positions agree with TRBD1. Germline V gives CDR1 KGHSH, CDR2 LQKENI. CDR3 length equals 14 residues.

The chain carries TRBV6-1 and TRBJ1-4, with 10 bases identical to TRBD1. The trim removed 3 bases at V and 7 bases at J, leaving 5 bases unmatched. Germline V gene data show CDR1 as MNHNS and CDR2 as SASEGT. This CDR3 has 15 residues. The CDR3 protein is CASSESDRGFEKLFF. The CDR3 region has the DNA TGTGCCAGCAGTGAGTCGGACAGGGGGTTTGAAAAACTGTTTTTT.

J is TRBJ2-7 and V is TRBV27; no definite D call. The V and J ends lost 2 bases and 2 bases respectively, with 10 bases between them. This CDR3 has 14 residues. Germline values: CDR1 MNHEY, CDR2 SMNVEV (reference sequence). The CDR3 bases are TGTGCCAGCAGTTTAATAGCTAATACCTACGAGCAGTACTTC. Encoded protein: CASSLIANTYEQYF.

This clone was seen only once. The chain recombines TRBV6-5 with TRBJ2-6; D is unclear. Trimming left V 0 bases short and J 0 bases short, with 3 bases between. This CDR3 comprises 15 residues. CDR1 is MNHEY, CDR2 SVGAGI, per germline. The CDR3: CASSYSLSGANVLTF. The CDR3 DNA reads TGTGCCAGCAGTTACTCCCTCTCTGGGGCCAACGTCCTGACTTTC.

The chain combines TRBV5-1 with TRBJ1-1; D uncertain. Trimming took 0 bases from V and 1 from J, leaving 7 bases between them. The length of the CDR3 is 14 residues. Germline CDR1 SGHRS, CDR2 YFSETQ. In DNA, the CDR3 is TGCGCCAGCAGCTTGGGGTCAGGGAACACTGAAGCTTTCTTT. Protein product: CASSLGSGNTEAFF.

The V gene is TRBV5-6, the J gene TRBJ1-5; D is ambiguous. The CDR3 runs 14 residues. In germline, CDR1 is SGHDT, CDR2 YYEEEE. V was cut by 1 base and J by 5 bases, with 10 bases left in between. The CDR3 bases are TGTGCCAGCAGCTTGAGAGGGAGGTATCAGCCCCAGCATTTT. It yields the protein CASSLRGRYQPQHF.

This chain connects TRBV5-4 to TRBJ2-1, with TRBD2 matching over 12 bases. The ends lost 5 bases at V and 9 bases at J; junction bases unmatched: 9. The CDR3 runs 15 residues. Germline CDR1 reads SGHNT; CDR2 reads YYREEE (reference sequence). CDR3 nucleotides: TGTGCCAGCAGTCATGCTAGCGGGGGGGCGTTTGAGCAGTTCTTC. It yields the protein CASSHASGGAFEQFF.

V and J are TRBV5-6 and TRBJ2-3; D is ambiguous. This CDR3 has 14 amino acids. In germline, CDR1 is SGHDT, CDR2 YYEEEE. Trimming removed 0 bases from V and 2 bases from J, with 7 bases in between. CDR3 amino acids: CASSLGGHTDTQYF. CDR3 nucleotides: TGTGCCAGCAGCTTGGGTGGCCACACAGATACGCAGTATTTT.

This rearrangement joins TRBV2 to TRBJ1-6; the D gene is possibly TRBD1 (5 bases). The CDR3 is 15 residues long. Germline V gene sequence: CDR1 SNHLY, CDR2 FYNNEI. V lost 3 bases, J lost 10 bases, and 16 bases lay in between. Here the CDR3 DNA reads TGTGCCAGCAGTGATTTGGGCAGGGAGAGGTCACCCCTCCACTTT. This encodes CASSDLGRERSPLHF.

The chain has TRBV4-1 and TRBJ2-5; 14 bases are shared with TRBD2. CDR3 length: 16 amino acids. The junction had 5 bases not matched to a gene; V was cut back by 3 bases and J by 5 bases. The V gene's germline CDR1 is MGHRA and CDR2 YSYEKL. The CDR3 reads CASSQTSGGAWETQYF. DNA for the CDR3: TGCGCCAGCAGCCAGACTAGCGGGGGGGCGTGGGAGACCCAGTACTTC.

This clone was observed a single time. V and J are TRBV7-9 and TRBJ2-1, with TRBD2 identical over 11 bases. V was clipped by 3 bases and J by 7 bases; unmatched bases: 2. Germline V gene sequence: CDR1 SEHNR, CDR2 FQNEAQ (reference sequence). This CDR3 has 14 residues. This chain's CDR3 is CASSFSGGVNEQFF. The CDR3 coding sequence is TGTGCCAGCAGCTTTAGCGGGGGGGTTAATGAGCAGTTCTTC.

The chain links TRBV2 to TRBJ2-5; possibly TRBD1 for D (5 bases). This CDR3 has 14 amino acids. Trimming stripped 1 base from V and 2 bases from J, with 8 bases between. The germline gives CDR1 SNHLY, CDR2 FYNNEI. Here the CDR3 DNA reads TGTGCCAGCAGTGAAGGGGGCCCTCAAGAGACCCAGTACTTC. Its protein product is CASSEGGPQETQYF.

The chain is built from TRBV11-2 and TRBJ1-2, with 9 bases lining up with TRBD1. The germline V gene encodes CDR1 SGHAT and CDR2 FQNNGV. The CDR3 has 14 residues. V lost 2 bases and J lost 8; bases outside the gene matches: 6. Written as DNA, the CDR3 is TGTGCCAGCAGCTTAACAGGGGGCGTGAGGGGCTACACCTTC. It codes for CASSLTGGVRGYTF.

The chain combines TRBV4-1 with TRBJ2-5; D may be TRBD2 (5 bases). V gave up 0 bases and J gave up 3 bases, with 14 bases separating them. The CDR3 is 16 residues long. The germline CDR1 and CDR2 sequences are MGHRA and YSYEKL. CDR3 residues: CASSQDSRRPKETQYF. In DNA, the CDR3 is TGCGCCAGCAGCCAAGATTCTAGGAGGCCCAAAGAGACCCAGTACTTC.

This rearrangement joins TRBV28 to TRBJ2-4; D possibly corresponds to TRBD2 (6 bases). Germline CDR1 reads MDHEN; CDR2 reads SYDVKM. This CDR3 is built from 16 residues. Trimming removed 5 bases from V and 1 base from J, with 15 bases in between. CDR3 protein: CASSPPAGTAKNIQYF. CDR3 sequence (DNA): TGTGCCAGCAGTCCCCCCGCCGGGACTGCCAAAAACATTCAGTACTTC. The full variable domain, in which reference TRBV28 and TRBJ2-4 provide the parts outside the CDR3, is DVKVTQSSRYLVKRTGEKVFLECVQDMDHENMFWYRQDPGLGLRLIYFSYDVKMKEKGDIPEGYSVSREKKERFSLILESASTNQTSMYLCASSPPAGTAKNIQYFGAGTRLSVL.

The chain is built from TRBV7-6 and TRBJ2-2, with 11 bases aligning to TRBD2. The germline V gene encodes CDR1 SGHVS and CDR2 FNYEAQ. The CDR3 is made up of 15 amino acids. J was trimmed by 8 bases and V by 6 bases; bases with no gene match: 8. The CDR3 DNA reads TGTGCCAGCAGGGGACTAGCGGCGCTTAAGGGGGAGCTGTTTTTT. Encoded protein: CASRGLAALKGELFF. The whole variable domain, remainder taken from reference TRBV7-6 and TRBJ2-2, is GAGVSQSPRYKVTKRGQDVALRCDPISGHVSLYWYRQALGQGPEFLTYFNYEAQQDKSGLPNDRFSAERPEGSISTLTIQRTEQRDSAMYRCASRGLAALKGELFFGEGSRLTVL.

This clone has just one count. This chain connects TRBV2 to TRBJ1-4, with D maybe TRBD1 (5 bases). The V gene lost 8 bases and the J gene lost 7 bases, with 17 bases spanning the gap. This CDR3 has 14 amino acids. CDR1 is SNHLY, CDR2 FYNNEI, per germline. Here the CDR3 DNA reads TGTGCCAGCGTATCCGGGACCTCGGGTGAAAAACTGTTTTTT. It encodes CASVSGTSGEKLFF. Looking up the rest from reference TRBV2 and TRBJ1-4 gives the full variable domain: EPEVTQTPSHQVTQMGQEVILRCVPISNHLYFYWYRQILGQKVEFLVSFYNNEISEKSEIFDDQFSVERPDGSNFTLKIRSTKLEDSAMYFCASVSGTSGEKLFFGSGTQLSVL.

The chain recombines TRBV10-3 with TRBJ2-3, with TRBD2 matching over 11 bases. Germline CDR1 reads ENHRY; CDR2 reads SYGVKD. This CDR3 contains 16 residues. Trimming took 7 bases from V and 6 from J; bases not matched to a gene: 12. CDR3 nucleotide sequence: TGTGCCATCAATCAGGGGGCTAGCGGGGGGACCGATACGCAGTATTTT. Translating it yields CAINQGASGGTDTQYF.

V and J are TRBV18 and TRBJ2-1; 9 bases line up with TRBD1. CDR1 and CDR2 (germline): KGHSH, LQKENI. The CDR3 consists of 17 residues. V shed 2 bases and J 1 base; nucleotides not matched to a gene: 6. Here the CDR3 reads CASSPGGQGRSYNEQFF. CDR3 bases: TGTGCCAGCTCACCAGGTGGACAGGGGAGGTCCTACAATGAGCAGTTCTTC.

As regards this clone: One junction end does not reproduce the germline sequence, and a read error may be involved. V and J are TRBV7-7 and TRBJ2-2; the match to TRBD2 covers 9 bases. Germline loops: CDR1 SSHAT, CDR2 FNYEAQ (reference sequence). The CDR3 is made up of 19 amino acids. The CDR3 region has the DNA TGTGCTAGCAGCTCGAAGGGGGGTCCTAGCGGGATGAACACCGGGGAGCTGTTTTTT. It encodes CASSSKGGPSGMNTGELFF.

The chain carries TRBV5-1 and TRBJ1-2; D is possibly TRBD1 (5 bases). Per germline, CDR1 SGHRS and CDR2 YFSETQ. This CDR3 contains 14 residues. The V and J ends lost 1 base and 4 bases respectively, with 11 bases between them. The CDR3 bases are TGCGCCAGCAGCTTGCCGGGTCAGGGCTATGGCTACACCTTC. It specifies CASSLPGQGYGYTF. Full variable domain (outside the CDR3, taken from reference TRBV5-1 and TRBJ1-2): KAGVTQTPRYLIKTRGQQVTLSCSPISGHRSVSWYQQTPGQGLQFLFEYFSETQRNKGNFPGRFSGRQFSNSRSEMNVSTLELGDSALYLCASSLPGQGYGYTFGSGTRLTVV.